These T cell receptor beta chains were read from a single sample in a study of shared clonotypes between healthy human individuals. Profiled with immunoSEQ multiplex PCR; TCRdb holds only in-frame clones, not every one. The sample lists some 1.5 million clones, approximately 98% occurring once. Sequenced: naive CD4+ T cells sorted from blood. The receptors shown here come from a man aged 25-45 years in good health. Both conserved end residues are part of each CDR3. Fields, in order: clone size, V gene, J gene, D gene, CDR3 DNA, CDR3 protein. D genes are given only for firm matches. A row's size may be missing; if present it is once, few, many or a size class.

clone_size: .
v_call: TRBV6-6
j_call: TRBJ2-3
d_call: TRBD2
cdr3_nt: TGTGCCAGCAGTTACGGCGGGAGTGGGACAGATACGCAGTATTTT
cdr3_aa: CASSYGGSGTDTQYF

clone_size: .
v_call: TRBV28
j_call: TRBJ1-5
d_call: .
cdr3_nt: TGTGCCAGCAGCCGCAACCAGCCCCAGCATTTT
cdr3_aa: CASSRNQPQHF

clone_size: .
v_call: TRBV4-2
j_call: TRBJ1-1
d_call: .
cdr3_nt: TGTGCCAGCAGCCAAGATGGGGGGAACACTGAAGCTTTCTTT
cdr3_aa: CASSQDGGNTEAFF

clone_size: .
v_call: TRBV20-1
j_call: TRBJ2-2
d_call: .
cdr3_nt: TGCAGTGCCAGGGGCCCCGGGGAGCTGTTTTTT
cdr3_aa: CSARGPGELFF

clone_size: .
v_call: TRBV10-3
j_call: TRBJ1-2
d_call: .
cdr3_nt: TGTGCCATCAGTGAGTCTCGGGTTAACTATGGCTACACCTTC
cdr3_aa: CAISESRVNYGYTF

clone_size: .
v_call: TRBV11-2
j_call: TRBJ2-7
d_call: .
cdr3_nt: TGTGCCAGCAGCTCCCGCTCGGGCGGATACTACGAGCAGTACTTC
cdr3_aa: CASSSRSGGYYEQYF

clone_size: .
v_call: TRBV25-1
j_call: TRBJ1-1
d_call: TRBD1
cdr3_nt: TGTGCCAGCAGACAAACAGGGGCGCCCAAGAACACTGAAGCTTTCTTT
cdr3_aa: CASRQTGAPKNTEAFF

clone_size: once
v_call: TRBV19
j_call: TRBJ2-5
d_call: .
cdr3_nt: TGTGCCAGTATAGGGAGAGAAGAGACCCAGTACTTC
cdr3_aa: CASIGREETQYF

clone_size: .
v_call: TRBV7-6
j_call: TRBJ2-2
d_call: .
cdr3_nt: TGTGCCAGCAGCCCGAGGAAATTGGGACTGCCCGGGGAGCTGTTTTTT
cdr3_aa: CASSPRKLGLPGELFF

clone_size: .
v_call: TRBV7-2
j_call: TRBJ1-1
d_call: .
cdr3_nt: TGTGCCAGCAGCTTAGCGATAAACACTGAAGCTTTCTTT
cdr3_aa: CASSLAINTEAFF

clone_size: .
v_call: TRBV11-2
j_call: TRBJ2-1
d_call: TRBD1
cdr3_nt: TGTGCCAGCAGCCCAACGCGGGACAGGGGAATGGGGCAGTTCTTC
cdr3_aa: CASSPTRDRGMGQFF

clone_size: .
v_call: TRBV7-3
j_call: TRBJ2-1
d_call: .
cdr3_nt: TGTGCCAGCAGCGTAGGTGATGAGCAGTTCTTC
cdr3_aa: CASSVGDEQFF

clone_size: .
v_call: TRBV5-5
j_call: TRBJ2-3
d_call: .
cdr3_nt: TGTGCCAGCCGGGGGCTAGGGACAGATACGCAGTATTTT
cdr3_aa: CASRGLGTDTQYF

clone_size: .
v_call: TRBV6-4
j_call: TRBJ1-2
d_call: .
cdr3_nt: TGTGCCAGCAGACGGGCCGTAGGGCCCTCTAACTATGGCTACACCTTC
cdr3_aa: CASRRAVGPSNYGYTF

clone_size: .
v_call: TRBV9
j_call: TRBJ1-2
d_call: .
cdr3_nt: TGTGCCAGCAGCTCACGTACGGGCGGTGAATATGGCTACACCTTC
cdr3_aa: CASSSRTGGEYGYTF

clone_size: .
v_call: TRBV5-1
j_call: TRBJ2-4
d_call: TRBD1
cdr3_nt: TGCGCCAGCAGCTACGGGACAGGACAAAACATTCAGTACTTC
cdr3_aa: CASSYGTGQNIQYF

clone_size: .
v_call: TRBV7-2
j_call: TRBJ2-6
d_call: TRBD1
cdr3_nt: TGTGCCAGCAGCCGACAGCTACAGGGGCCCACTGGGGCCAACGTCCTGACTTTC
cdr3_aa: CASSRQLQGPTGANVLTF

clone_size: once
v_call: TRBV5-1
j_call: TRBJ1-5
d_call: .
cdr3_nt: TGCGCCAGCAGCAAAAGAGGCGGCAATCAGCCCCAGCATTTT
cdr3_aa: CASSKRGGNQPQHF

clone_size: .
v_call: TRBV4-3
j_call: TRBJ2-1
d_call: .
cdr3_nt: TGCGCCAGCAGCCAAGAGGGGGGAAACTTCAATGAGCAGTTCTTC
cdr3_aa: CASSQEGGNFNEQFF

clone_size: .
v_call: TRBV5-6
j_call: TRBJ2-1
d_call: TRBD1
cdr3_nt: TGTGCCAGCAGCTTAAATCCGGGACAGTACAATGAGCAGTTCTTC
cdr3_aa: CASSLNPGQYNEQFF

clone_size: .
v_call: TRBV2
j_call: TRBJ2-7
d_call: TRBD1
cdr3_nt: TGTGCCAGCAGTGACCCTCTCGGACAGGAAGGTAGGACCTACGAGCAGTACTTC
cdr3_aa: CASSDPLGQEGRTYEQYF

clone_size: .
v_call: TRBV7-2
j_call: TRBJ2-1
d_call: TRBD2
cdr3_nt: TGTGCCAGCAGCTTATCGCGGGAGTTCACTGAGCAGTTCTTC
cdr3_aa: CASSLSREFTEQFF

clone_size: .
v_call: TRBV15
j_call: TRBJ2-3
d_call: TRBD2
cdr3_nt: TGTGCCACCAGCGGGACTAGCGGATCCCTCACAGATACGCAGTATTTT
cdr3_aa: CATSGTSGSLTDTQYF

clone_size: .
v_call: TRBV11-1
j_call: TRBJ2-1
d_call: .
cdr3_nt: TGTGCCAGCAGCGCCGCCCCGCGGGACCATGAGCAGTTCTTC
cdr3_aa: CASSAAPRDHEQFF

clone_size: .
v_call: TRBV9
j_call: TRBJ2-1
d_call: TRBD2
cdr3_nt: TGTGCCAGCAGCCTTCGACTAGCGGGAGGAAACAATGAGCAGTTCTTC
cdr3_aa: CASSLRLAGGNNEQFF

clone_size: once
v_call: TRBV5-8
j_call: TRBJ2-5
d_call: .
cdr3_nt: TGTGCCAGCAGCTTGTTCCGAGAGACCCAGTACTTC
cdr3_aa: CASSLFRETQYF

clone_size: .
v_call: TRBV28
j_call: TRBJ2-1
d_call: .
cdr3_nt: TGTGCCAGCAGTTTAGACTCCCTTTTGGCCAATGAGCAGTTCTTC
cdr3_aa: CASSLDSLLANEQFF